This T cell receptor beta chain originates from a study of radiotherapy plus CTLA-4 blockade in lung cancer. Study information: For 15% to 20% of patients, objective responses occurred, and about 33% had disease control.

Clones were read by immunoSEQ multiplex PCR, and TCRdb kept only the in-frame ones, dropping some. Here the sample spans 45,000 to 55,000 clones, less than 85% being singletons. CDR1 and CDR2 from the germline V gene are MNHEY and SMNVEV (reference sequence). V dropped 4 bases and J dropped 2; count of bases not matched to a gene: 4. The CDR3 is 15 residues long. Comments on this clone: Its antigen remains unknown.

Focal radiation and CTLA-4 blockade (ipilimumab) were tested in chemo-refractory metastatic non-small-cell lung cancer patients. Study-level findings and limits: Radiotherapy with ipilimumab was followed by blood expansion of tumor-derived clones.

The starting material was peripheral blood, obtained from a patient treated with radiotherapy plus ipilimumab. The source of this sequence is a human donor with non-small cell lung cancer who had stable disease on radiotherapy plus ipilimumab. This chain connects TRBV27 to TRBJ1-5; 8 bases map to TRBD1. In DNA, the CDR3 is TGTGCCAGCAGTTACTCGGGACAGGGCAATCAGCCCCAGCATTTT. Its protein is CASSYSGQGNQPQHF.